What follows describes a single T cell receptor beta chain. Its target is not known. No patient received treatment before thyroid surgery. Germline CDR1 is LGHNA and CDR2 is YSLEER. The CDR3 contains 16 residues. V was cut by 1 base and J by 7 bases, with 16 bases left in between. This entry belongs to a study of metastatic and nonmetastatic thyroid tumors. Study overall: Comparative analysis of repertoires was undertaken across blood and tumor or nodule tissue obtained from malignant and benign thyroid patients. General study points: Reported TCR beta diversity, measured in blood and tumor, was significantly higher for malignant thyroid tumors than for benign nodules.

Methods used by the authors: Construction of a distant-metastasis classifier for papillary thyroid cancer relied on CDR3 differences across clinicopathological groups. TCRdb called clones again from the PCR reads with MiXCR. The V and J calls were not made by the authors but by TCRdb's processing. The table has about 23,000 clones, approximately 25% seen once. The sequenced sample consisted of tumor tissue. The chain links TRBV4-3 to TRBJ1-4; D remains ambiguous. The receptor's source is a female donor with papillary thyroid cancer or a benign thyroid nodule (not recorded which). Some clones in this sample may be carry-over from other donors' samples. This CDR3 reads CASSQAFRQAGEKLFF. DNA of the CDR3: TGCGCCAGCAGCCAAGCTTTTAGACAAGCAGGTGAAAAACTGTTTTTT.